This T cell receptor beta chain was sequenced in a study of blood T cell repertoires in COVID-19. Study-level information: The study drew acute and convalescent COVID-19 samples from the United States, Italy and Spain.

Per the authors' pipeline: From reference gene primer amplification, estimates of nucleated cell counts were derived. The repertoire was sequenced with immunoSEQ multiplex PCR; TCRdb's copy has only in-frame clones and lacks some. V and J calls and clone size come straight from that table; D and trimming were deduced from the DNA. The top ten clones hold under 2% of a sample with more than 250,000 clones, approximately 90% of them seen once. The Seattle patients, enrolled during active infection, were followed longitudinally. This clone is a singleton in its sample. Trimming cost V 3 bases and J 4 bases, with 12 bases left between them. The CDR3 has 14 amino acids. Germline V gene lookup returns CDR1 LGHDT and CDR2 YNNKEL (reference sequence).

The chain couples TRBV3-1 (or the pseudogene TRBV3-2) to TRBJ1-2; D may be TRBD1 (6 bases). Sequencing was done on a sample of peripheral blood. The clonotype comes from a woman in her twenties or thirties with COVID-19, enrolled during active disease. The CDR3: CASSHLQGIYGYTF. The CDR3 nucleotides are TGTGCCAGCAGCCACCTACAGGGAATCTATGGCTACACCTTC.